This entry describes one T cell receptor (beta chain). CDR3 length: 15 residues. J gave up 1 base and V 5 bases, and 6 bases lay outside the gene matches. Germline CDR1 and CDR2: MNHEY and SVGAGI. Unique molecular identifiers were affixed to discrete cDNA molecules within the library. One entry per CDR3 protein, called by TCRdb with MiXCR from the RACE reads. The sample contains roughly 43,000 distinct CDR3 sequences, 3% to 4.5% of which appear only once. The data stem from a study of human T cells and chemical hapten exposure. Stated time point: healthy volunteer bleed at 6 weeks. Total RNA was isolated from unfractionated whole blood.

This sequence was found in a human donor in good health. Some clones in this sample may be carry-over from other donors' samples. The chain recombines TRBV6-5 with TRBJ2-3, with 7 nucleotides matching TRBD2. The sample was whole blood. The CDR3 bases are TGTGCCAGCAGTCGAAGCGGGGCTGGCACAGATACGCAGTATTTT. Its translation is CASSRSGAGTDTQYF.